This entry lists 8 T cell receptor beta chains sequenced from one sample in a study of beta chain features in type 1 diabetes. The whole isolated RNA underwent reverse transcription, so sequencing captured expressed TCRB transcripts. Profiling relied on immunoSEQ multiplex PCR, and the TCRdb table lists in-frame clones only, not all of them. The sample carries about 240,000 clones, around a quarter recorded once. The sample was central memory CD4+ T cells from blood. These receptors originate from a man aged 25-45 years in good health.

The chain couples TRBV29-1 to TRBJ1-2; TRBD1 matches at 8 bases. This CDR3 region has 17 residues. The trim removed 2 bases at V and 5 bases at J, leaving 16 bases unmatched. From germline, CDR1 is SQVTM and CDR2 ANQGSEA. The CDR3 sequence is CSVEPVSRTGPEYGYTF. CDR3 DNA: TGCAGCGTTGAACCCGTGTCCAGGACAGGGCCTGAATATGGCTACACCTTC.

J is TRBJ2-3 and V is TRBV11-2; D is unresolved. CDR1 is SGHAT, CDR2 FQNNGV, per germline. V lost 5 bases and J 1 base, leaving 13 bases between the germline ends. This CDR3 has 15 amino acids. The CDR3 DNA sequence: TGTGCCAGCAGCCTGGGCCGTTACCGCACAGATACGCAGTATTTT. This gives the protein CASSLGRYRTDTQYF. Complete variable domain (other parts from reference TRBV11-2 and TRBJ2-3): EAGVAQSPRYKIIEKRQSVAFWCNPISGHATLYWYQQILGQGPKLLIQFQNNGVVDDSQLPKDRFSAERLKGVDSTLKIQPAKLEDSAVYLCASSLGRYRTDTQYFGPGTRLTVL.

This rearrangement joins TRBV19 to TRBJ2-2; the match to TRBD1 covers 7 bases. CDR3 length: 14 amino acids. Germline V gene data show CDR1 as LNHDA and CDR2 as SQIVND (reference sequence). V was clipped by 7 bases and J by 4 bases; unmatched bases: 6. CDR3 nucleotides: TGTGCCAGTATGTTGACAGGGCCCACCGGGGAGCTGTTTTTT. Its translation: CASMLTGPTGELFF.

A note on this clone: The sample carries other DNA sequences with the same CDR3. The chain joins TRBV30 to TRBJ1-5; TRBD1 agrees at 8 bases. Germline V lookup: CDR1 GTSNPN, CDR2 SVGIG (reference sequence). The CDR3 is 15 residues long. J was trimmed by 3 bases and V by 0 bases; bases with no gene match: 4. DNA of the CDR3: TGTGCCTGGAGTGTTGGGACAGGACCCAATCAGCCCCAGCATTTT. This gives the protein CAWSVGTGPNQPQHF. Drawing the rest from reference TRBV30 and TRBJ1-5, the complete variable domain is SQTIHQWPATLVQPVGSPLSLECTVEGTSNPNLYWYRQAAGRGLQLLFYSVGIGQISSEVPQNLSASRPQDRQFILSSKKLLLSDSGFYLCAWSVGTGPNQPQHFGDGTRLSIL.

The V and J genes are TRBV7-9 and TRBJ2-7; D perhaps matches TRBD2 (5 bases). V was cut by 1 base and J by 3 bases, with 13 bases left in between. Germline CDR1 and CDR2: SEHNR and FQNEAQ (reference sequence). The CDR3 spans 15 residues. The CDR3 is CASSLVGTSGYEQYF. The CDR3 nucleotides read TGTGCCAGCAGCTTAGTCGGAACGAGCGGCTACGAGCAGTACTTC.

This clone occurred a few times. The chain couples TRBV5-1 to TRBJ2-3; the D is unclear. CDR1 SGHRS and CDR2 YFSETQ come from the germline V gene. Trimming took 1 base from V and 0 from J, leaving 18 bases between them. This CDR3 has 18 residues. The CDR3 sequence is CASSLNPSGSSSTDTQYF. Here the CDR3 DNA reads TGCGCCAGCAGCTTGAATCCGTCTGGCAGTTCTAGCACAGATACGCAGTATTTT.

J is TRBJ2-7 and V is TRBV11-2; D unclear. The V gene lost 0 bases and the J gene lost 6 bases, with 15 bases spanning the gap. This CDR3 is built from 15 residues. Germline CDR1 and CDR2: SGHAT and FQNNGV. For the CDR3, the DNA is TGTGCCAGCAGCTTAGAAGGCCCCCTTTCTGGCGAGCAGTACTTC. It encodes CASSLEGPLSGEQYF.

The chain joins TRBV10-2 to TRBJ2-3; 10 bases agree with TRBD2. Germline-derived CDR1 and CDR2 are WSHSY and SAAADI. CDR3 length: 14 amino acids. The trim removed 6 bases at V and 2 bases at J, leaving 2 bases unmatched. In DNA, the CDR3 is TGCGCCAGCAGACTAGCGGGATCCACAGATACGCAGTATTTT. It is translated as CASRLAGSTDTQYF.